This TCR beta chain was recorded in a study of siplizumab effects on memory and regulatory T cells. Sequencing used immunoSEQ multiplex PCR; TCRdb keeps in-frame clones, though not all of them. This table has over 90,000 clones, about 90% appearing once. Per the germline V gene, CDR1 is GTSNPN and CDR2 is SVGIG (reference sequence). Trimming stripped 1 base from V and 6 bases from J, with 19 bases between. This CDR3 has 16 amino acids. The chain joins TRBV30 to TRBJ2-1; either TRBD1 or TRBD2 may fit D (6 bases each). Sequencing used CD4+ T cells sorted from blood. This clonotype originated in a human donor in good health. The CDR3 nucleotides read TGTGCCTGGAGTGGTAGGGGGAATAGCGGTCTCAATGAGCAGTTCTTC. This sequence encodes CAWSGRGNSGLNEQFF.